This TCR beta chain is from a study of blood T cell repertoires in COVID-19. Method: immunoSEQ multiplex PCR; TCRdb's copy keeps in-frame clones and lacks some. Of roughly 350,000 clones listed, about 90% are singletons. A single count supports this clone. This CDR3 spans 16 amino acids. Germline V gene sequence: CDR1 GTSNPN, CDR2 SVGIG (reference sequence). V dropped 4 bases and J dropped 4; count of bases not matched to a gene: 11. This receptor was taken from a woman under 30 who had recovered from COVID-19. Sequencing was done on a sample of peripheral blood. The chain is built from TRBV30 and TRBJ2-2; 8 nucleotides agree with TRBD1. CDR3: CAWTWTGNRITGELFF. The CDR3 coding sequence is TGTGCCTGGACATGGACAGGGAATAGAATCACCGGGGAGCTGTTTTTT.